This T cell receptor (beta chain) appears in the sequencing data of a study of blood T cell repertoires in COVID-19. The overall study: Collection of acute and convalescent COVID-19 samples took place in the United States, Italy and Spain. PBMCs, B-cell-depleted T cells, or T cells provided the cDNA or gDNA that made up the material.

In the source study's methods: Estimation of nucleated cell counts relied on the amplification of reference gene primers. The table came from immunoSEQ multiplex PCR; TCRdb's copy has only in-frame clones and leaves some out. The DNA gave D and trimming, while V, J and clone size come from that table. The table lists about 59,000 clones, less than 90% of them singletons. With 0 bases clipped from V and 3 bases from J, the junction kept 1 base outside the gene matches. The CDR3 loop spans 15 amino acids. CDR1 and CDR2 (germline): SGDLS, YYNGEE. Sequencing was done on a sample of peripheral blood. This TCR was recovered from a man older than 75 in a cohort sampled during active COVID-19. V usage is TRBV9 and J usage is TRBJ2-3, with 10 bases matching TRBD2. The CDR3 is CASSVGGLATDTQYF. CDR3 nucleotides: TGTGCCAGCAGCGTAGGGGGACTAGCGACAGATACGCAGTATTTT.